Below are 32 T cell receptor beta chains sequenced from a single sample in a study of cytomegalovirus exposure and HLA in healthy donors. The PCR employed 60 Vbeta primers together with 13 Jbeta primers. Profiled with immunoSEQ multiplex PCR; TCRdb holds only in-frame clones, not every one. Of about 120,000 clones in the sample, 75% to 90% were seen once. The sample consisted of PBMCs. The receptors come from a man aged 35 to 55 in good health and CMV-seronegative.

The gene calls are TRBV5-6 and TRBJ1-2; 7 bases fit TRBD1. This CDR3 contains 15 residues. V gave up 2 bases and J gave up 3 bases; unmatched junction bases: 7. Germline V gene data show CDR1 as SGHDT and CDR2 as YYEEEE. The CDR3 loop is CASSFKYRGDYGYTF. In nucleotides, the CDR3 is TGTGCCAGCAGCTTTAAATACAGGGGCGACTATGGCTACACCTTC.

This chain joins TRBV7-2 and TRBJ2-1, with 9 bases identical to TRBD2. After removal of 5 bases from V and 4 bases from J, the junction contained 12 bases not matched to a gene. Per germline, CDR1 SGHTA and CDR2 FQGNSA. The CDR3 is made up of 17 amino acids. CDR3 sequence: CASSQLAGPGVYNEQFF. CDR3 bases: TGTGCCAGCAGCCAACTAGCGGGCCCGGGGGTGTACAATGAGCAGTTCTTC.

This clone was counted between two and nine times. This rearrangement joins TRBV5-5 to TRBJ1-5, with 8 bases lining up with TRBD1. There are 14 residues in the CDR3. Germline V CDR1 and CDR2: SGHKS, YYEKEE (reference sequence). The junction had 3 bases not matched to a gene; V was cut back by 4 bases and J by 3 bases. The CDR3 coding sequence is TGTGCCAGCAGCCCGGGACAGGACAATCAGCCCCAGCATTTT. Its translation is CASSPGQDNQPQHF.

The V and J genes are TRBV15 and TRBJ1-2, with a possible D match to TRBD1 (5 bases). V was trimmed by 4 bases and J by 0 bases, leaving 9 bases between them. CDR1 is LNHNV, CDR2 YYDKDF, per germline (reference sequence). The CDR3 is made up of 14 amino acids. The DNA of the CDR3 is TGTGCCACCAGCACCGCGGGGGCTAACTATGGCTACACCTTC. Amino acids: CATSTAGANYGYTF.

The CDR3 DNA sequence: TGTGCCAGCTCACCACCCGCCCCGGTGGAGACCCAGTACTTC. This sequence encodes CASSPPAPVETQYF. The chain combines TRBV18 with TRBJ2-5; D unclear. The CDR3 is made up of 14 amino acids. Germline lookup yields CDR1 KGHSH and CDR2 LQKENI. V was pared by 0 bases and J by 5 bases, with 10 bases between.

This clone was counted between two and nine times. The chain links TRBV6-5 to TRBJ1-6; possible D gene TRBD1, 5 bases. The CDR3 sequence is 14 residues long. V gave up 6 bases and J gave up 5 bases, with 11 bases separating them. The germline V gene encodes CDR1 MNHEY and CDR2 SVGAGI. CDR3 region: CASRPSGNNSPLHF. Written as DNA, the CDR3 is TGTGCCAGCAGGCCGTCAGGGAATAATTCACCCCTCCACTTT.

The rearrangement joins TRBV5-6 to TRBJ1-5, with D unclear. The CDR3 is 14 residues long. Germline CDR1 SGHDT, CDR2 YYEEEE. V was pared by 1 base and J by 7 bases, with 12 bases between. The chain's CDR3 is CASSLLGLGQPQHF. The CDR3 DNA reads TGTGCCAGCAGCTTGCTAGGTCTCGGGCAGCCCCAGCATTTT.

The V call is TRBV27, the J call TRBJ1-1; no definite D call. The V end was cut by 10 bases, the J end by 0 bases, with 9 bases between. The CDR3 sequence is 12 residues long. CDR1 is MNHEY, CDR2 SMNVEV, per germline (reference sequence). The DNA of the CDR3 is TGTGCCACCGGGAGATTGAACACTGAAGCTTTCTTT. Residues: CATGRLNTEAFF.

The V call is TRBV2, the J call TRBJ1-2; TRBD1 agrees at 8 bases. Trimming removed 8 bases from V and 6 bases from J; junction bases left unmatched: 11. The germline V gene encodes CDR1 SNHLY and CDR2 FYNNEI. This CDR3 comprises 14 residues. DNA of the CDR3: TGTGCCAGCGCAGGACAGGGACTTAGAGATGGCTACACCTTC. Protein: CASAGQGLRDGYTF.

The V call is TRBV4-1, the J call TRBJ1-2, with D possibly matching TRBD1 (5 bases). Germline CDR1 reads MGHRA; CDR2 reads YSYEKL. The CDR3 has 13 amino acids. Trimming pared 4 bases from V and 8 bases from J, leaving 14 bases between. The CDR3 region is CASSPLQAGGYTF. CDR3 in DNA: TGCGCCAGCAGCCCCTTACAGGCAGGGGGCTACACCTTC.

This chain connects TRBV5-4 to TRBJ1-2, with 8 bases lining up with TRBD1. Germline CDR1 SGHNT, CDR2 YYREEE (reference sequence). Trimming cost V 4 bases and J 1 base; bases outside gene matches: 3. The CDR3 extends over 14 amino acids. The CDR3 loop reads CASSLDRDNYGYTF. CDR3 sequence (DNA): TGTGCCAGCAGCCTGGACAGGGATAACTATGGCTACACCTTC.

This chain uses TRBV5-1 with TRBJ2-1, with a weak D call TRBD1 (6 bases). The CDR3 has 13 amino acids. Trimming removed 1 base at V and 5 bases at J, with 7 bases between. Germline CDR1 and CDR2: SGHRS and YFSETQ. The CDR3 protein is CASSLRTDNEQFF. CDR3 coding DNA: TGCGCCAGCAGCTTGAGGACAGACAATGAGCAGTTCTTC.

The chain recombines TRBV2 with TRBJ1-1; D is possibly TRBD1 (5 bases). Germline CDR1 SNHLY, CDR2 FYNNEI. V was pared by 3 bases and J by 4 bases, with 9 bases between. This CDR3 spans 13 amino acids. The CDR3 bases are TGTGCCAGCAGTGATTGGGGCGGCACTGAAGCTTTCTTT. Translation gives CASSDWGGTEAFF.

The chain links TRBV18 to TRBJ2-7; D might be TRBD1 (5 bases). The V gene's germline CDR1 is KGHSH and CDR2 LQKENI. This CDR3 is 15 amino acids long. V was clipped by 6 bases and J by 2 bases, with 17 bases between them. The DNA for the CDR3 is TGTGCCAGCTCCCCTGGGGCGGCTTCCACCTACGAGCAGTACTTC. Encoded protein: CASSPGAASTYEQYF.

The V and J genes are TRBV30 and TRBJ2-7; D gene unclear. This CDR3 region has 12 residues. The germline V gene encodes CDR1 GTSNPN and CDR2 SVGIG (reference sequence). V was trimmed by 2 bases and J by 2 bases, leaving 7 bases between them. In DNA form, the CDR3 reads TGTGCCTGGAGTCTAAGCACCTACGAGCAGTACTTC. Translating it yields CAWSLSTYEQYF.

The rearrangement uses TRBV5-1 and TRBJ2-3; D is perhaps TRBD2 (5 bases). V was trimmed by 6 bases and J by 4 bases, leaving 6 bases between them. Looked up from germline, CDR1 is SGHRS and CDR2 is YFSETQ. The CDR3 covers 11 residues. CDR3 amino acids: CASKEADTQYF. DNA for the CDR3: TGCGCCAGCAAGGAGGCAGATACGCAGTATTTT.

This chain joins TRBV5-1 and TRBJ1-6; 9 bases line up with TRBD1. This CDR3 spans 15 amino acids. Germline loops: CDR1 SGHRS, CDR2 YFSETQ. V lost 4 bases and J lost 3; bases outside the gene matches: 2. CDR3 DNA: TGCGCCAGCAGCCGACAGGGGGACTATAATTCACCCCTCCACTTT. The encoded protein is CASSRQGDYNSPLHF. Using reference TRBV5-1 and TRBJ1-6 for the parts outside the CDR3, the full variable domain is KAGVTQTPRYLIKTRGQQVTLSCSPISGHRSVSWYQQTPGQGLQFLFEYFSETQRNKGNFPGRFSGRQFSNSRSEMNVSTLELGDSALYLCASSRQGDYNSPLHFGNGTRLTVT.

This chain joins TRBV29-1 and TRBJ2-7; possibly TRBD1 for D (6 bases). Germline CDR1 SQVTM, CDR2 ANQGSEA. Trimming cost V 3 bases and J 6 bases, with 12 bases left between them. The CDR3 loop spans 12 amino acids. The CDR3 protein is CSVELQGREQYF. CDR3 sequence (DNA): TGCAGCGTTGAGTTACAGGGACGCGAGCAGTACTTC.

The chain employs TRBV5-4 and TRBJ1-2, with D possibly TRBD1 on 6 matching bases. Trimming took 4 bases from V and 4 from J, leaving 14 bases between them. Per germline, CDR1 SGHNT and CDR2 YYREEE (reference sequence). The CDR3 is 14 residues long. The CDR3 DNA reads as TGTGCCAGCAGCCAGGGACAAGAAGCCTATGGCTACACCTTC. Translating gives CASSQGQEAYGYTF.

This rearrangement joins TRBV28 to TRBJ1-5; no reliable D call. Trimming cost V 4 bases and J 6 bases, with 7 bases left between them. Germline CDR1 is MDHEN and CDR2 is SYDVKM. This CDR3 contains 12 residues. The CDR3 sequence is CASSSGVQPQHF. The DNA of the CDR3 is TGTGCCAGCAGTTCAGGTGTTCAGCCCCAGCATTTT.

The chain has TRBV4-1 and TRBJ2-3; tentative D call: TRBD2 (6 bases). The V gene lost 2 bases and the J gene lost 5 bases, with 14 bases spanning the gap. CDR1 is MGHRA, CDR2 YSYEKL, per germline. This CDR3 is built from 15 residues. The CDR3 region is CASSQQSSAGDTQYF. The CDR3 DNA follows: TGCGCCAGCAGCCAACAATCTTCAGCGGGAGATACGCAGTATTTT.

The chain has TRBV30 and TRBJ1-5; 9 bases align to TRBD1. The germline V gene has CDR1 GTSNPN and CDR2 SVGIG (reference sequence). After removal of 3 bases from V and 0 bases from J, the junction contained 12 bases not matched to a gene. The CDR3 has 18 amino acids. CDR3 nucleotides: TGTGCCTGGAGCCGTAGGGGACAGGGTCTTAATAGCAATCAGCCCCAGCATTTT. Translated, it gives CAWSRRGQGLNSNQPQHF.

This chain connects TRBV6-1 to TRBJ1-2; a possible D gene is TRBD1 (6 bases). In germline, CDR1 is MNHNS, CDR2 SASEGT. There are 15 residues in the CDR3. V was pared by 2 bases and J by 2 bases, with 12 bases between. The CDR3 loop is CASSEQGRPNYGYTF. The CDR3 nucleotides are TGTGCCAGCAGTGAACAGGGGCGTCCCAACTATGGCTACACCTTC.

This clone was seen a handful of times. The chain employs TRBV19 and TRBJ2-1; weak D call: TRBD2 (6 bases). Trimming removed 5 bases at V and 5 bases at J, with 16 bases between. The CDR3 consists of 15 residues. Germline V gene lookup returns CDR1 LNHDA and CDR2 SQIVND (reference sequence). The CDR3 DNA follows: TGTGCCAGTAGTGCGGGACCCGGGGAGAACAATGAGCAGTTCTTC. Encoded protein: CASSAGPGENNEQFF. Full variable domain (missing parts from reference TRBV19 and TRBJ2-1): DGGITQSPKYLFRKEGQNVTLSCEQNLNHDAMYWYRQDPGQGLRLIYYSQIVNDFQKGDIAEGYSVSREKKESFPLTVTSAQKNPTAFYLCASSAGPGENNEQFFGPGTRLTVL.

The V gene is TRBV11-3, the J gene TRBJ1-1, with D tentatively TRBD1 (5 bases). The CDR3 has 15 amino acids. Germline CDR1 is SGHNT and CDR2 is YENEEA. V was cut by 1 base and J by 6 bases, with 15 bases left in between. CDR3 nucleotide sequence: TGTGCCAGCAGCTTAGGAGGCGCCAGGGACTCTGAAGCTTTCTTT. This codes for CASSLGGARDSEAFF. The variable domain in full, completed from reference TRBV11-3 and TRBJ1-1, reads EAGVVQSPRYKIIEKKQPVAFWCNPISGHNTLYWYLQNLGQGPELLIRYENEEAVDDSQLPKDRFSAERLKGVDSTLKIQPAELGDSAVYLCASSLGGARDSEAFFGQGTRLTVV.

The genes are TRBV5-1 and TRBJ1-5; 8 nucleotides match TRBD1. This CDR3 has 15 amino acids. CDR1 is SGHRS, CDR2 YFSETQ, per germline. Losses at the gene ends were 4 bases for V and 0 bases for J; bases not matched to a gene: 3. The CDR3 sequence is CASSLDRGSNQPQHF. The CDR3 bases are TGCGCCAGCAGCCTAGACAGGGGTAGCAATCAGCCCCAGCATTTT.

The chain links TRBV7-9 to TRBJ2-3; perhaps TRBD2 as D (7 bases). The germline gives CDR1 SEHNR, CDR2 FQNEAQ (reference sequence). Trimming cost V 3 bases and J 4 bases, with 14 bases left between them. This CDR3 is built from 15 residues. The CDR3 region is CASSFYGGQADTQYF. The CDR3 bases are TGTGCCAGCAGCTTCTACGGGGGGCAGGCAGATACGCAGTATTTT.

The V gene is TRBV5-1, the J gene TRBJ2-3; D not certain. The V end was cut by 0 bases, the J end by 2 bases, with 10 bases between. The CDR3 is 15 residues long. Germline assignment: CDR1 SGHRS and CDR2 YFSETQ. CDR3 DNA: TGCGCCAGCAGCTTGGTACAGAGTCCCACAGATACGCAGTATTTT. This translates into CASSLVQSPTDTQYF.

The chain joins TRBV28 to TRBJ1-1; weak D call: TRBD1 (6 bases). Germline CDR1 and CDR2: MDHEN and SYDVKM. V dropped 7 bases and J dropped 8 bases, with 14 bases sitting between them. CDR3 length: 12 amino acids. CDR3 coding DNA: TGTGCCAGCATCTCGGGGACATTAGAAGCTTTCTTT. Residues: CASISGTLEAFF.

The V gene is TRBV6-1, the J gene TRBJ2-1, with D maybe TRBD2 (6 bases). In germline, CDR1 is MNHNS, CDR2 SASEGT. This CDR3 comprises 11 residues. The V and J ends lost 6 bases and 8 bases respectively, with 8 bases between them. The CDR3 loop reads CASSRRDEQFF. CDR3 DNA sequence: TGTGCCAGCAGCAGGAGGGATGAGCAGTTCTTC.

The CDR3 loop is CASSIVETGVQPQHF. The CDR3, as DNA: TGTGCCAGTAGTATAGTCGAGACAGGGGTTCAGCCCCAGCATTTT. The chain is built from TRBV19 and TRBJ1-5; TRBD1 matches 8 bases. In germline, CDR1 is LNHDA, CDR2 SQIVND (reference sequence). The junction had 5 bases not matched to a gene; V was cut back by 1 base and J by 6 bases. This CDR3 region has 15 residues.

This clone appeared once. The chain couples TRBV28 to TRBJ2-2; D ambiguous. V gave up 7 bases and J gave up 0 bases, with 3 bases separating them. The CDR3 runs 12 residues. Germline V gene data show CDR1 as MDHEN and CDR2 as SYDVKM. CDR3 residues: CASTSNTGELFF. CDR3 nucleotide sequence: TGTGCCAGCACCTCGAACACCGGGGAGCTGTTTTTT.